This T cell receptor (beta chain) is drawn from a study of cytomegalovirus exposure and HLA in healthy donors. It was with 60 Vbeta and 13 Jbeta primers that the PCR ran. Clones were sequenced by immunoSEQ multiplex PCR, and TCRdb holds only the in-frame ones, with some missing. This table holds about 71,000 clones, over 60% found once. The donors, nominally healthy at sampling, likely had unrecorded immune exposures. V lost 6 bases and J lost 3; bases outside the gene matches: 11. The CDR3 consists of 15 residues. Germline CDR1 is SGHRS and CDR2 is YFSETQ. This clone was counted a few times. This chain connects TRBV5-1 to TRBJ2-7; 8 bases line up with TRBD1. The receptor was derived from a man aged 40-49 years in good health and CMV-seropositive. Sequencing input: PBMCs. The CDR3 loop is CASNPLAGGGYEQYF. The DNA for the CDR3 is TGCGCCAGCAACCCCCTTGCAGGGGGCGGCTACGAGCAGTACTTC. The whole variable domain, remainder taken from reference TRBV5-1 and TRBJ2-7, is KAGVTQTPRYLIKTRGQQVTLSCSPISGHRSVSWYQQTPGQGLQFLFEYFSETQRNKGNFPGRFSGRQFSNSRSEMNVSTLELGDSALYLCASNPLAGGGYEQYFGPGTRLTVT.